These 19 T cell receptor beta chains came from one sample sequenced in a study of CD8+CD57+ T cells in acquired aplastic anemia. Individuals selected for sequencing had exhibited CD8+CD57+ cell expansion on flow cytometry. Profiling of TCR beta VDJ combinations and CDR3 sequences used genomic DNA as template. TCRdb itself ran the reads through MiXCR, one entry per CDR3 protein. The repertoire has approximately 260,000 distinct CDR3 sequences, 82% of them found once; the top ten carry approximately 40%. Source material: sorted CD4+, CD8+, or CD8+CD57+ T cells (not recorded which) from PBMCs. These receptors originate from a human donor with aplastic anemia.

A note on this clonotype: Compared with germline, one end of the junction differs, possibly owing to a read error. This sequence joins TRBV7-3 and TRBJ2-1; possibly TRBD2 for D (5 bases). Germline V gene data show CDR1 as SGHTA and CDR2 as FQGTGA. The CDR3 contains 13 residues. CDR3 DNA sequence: TGCGCTAGCAGCTTAGCCCCGAGGAGTGAGCAGTTCTTC. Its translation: CASSLAPRSEQFF.

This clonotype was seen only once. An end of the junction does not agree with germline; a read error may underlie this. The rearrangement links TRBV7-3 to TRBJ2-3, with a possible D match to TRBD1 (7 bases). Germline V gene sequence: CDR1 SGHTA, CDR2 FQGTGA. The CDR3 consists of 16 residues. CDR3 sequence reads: CASSSGAGGTADTQYF. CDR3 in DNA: TGTGCCAGCAGTTCTGGCGCAGGGGGGACCGCAGACACGCAGTATTTT.

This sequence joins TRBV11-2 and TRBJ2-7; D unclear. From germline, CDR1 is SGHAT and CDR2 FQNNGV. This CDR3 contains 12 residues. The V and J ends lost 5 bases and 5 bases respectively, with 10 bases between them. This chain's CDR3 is CASSPMMNEQYF. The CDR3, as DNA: TGTGCCAGCAGCCCGATGATGAACGAGCAGTACTTC.

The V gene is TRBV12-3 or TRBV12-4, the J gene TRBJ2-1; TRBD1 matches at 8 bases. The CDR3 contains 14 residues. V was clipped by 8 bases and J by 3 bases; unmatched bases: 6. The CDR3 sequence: CASSPDRGYNEQFF. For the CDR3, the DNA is TGTGCCAGCTCCCCTGACAGGGGCTACAATGAGCAGTTCTTC.

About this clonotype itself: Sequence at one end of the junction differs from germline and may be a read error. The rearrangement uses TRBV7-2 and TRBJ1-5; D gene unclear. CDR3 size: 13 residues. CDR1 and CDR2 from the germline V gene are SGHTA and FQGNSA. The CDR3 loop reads CASSLGPSRPPQF. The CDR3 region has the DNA TGTGCCAGCAGCTTAGGGCCGAGTCGGCCCCCGCAGTTT.

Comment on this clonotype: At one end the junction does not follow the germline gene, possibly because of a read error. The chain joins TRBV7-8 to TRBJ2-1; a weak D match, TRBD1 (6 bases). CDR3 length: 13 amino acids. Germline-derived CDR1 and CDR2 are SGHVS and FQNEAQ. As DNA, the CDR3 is TGTGCCAGCAGCTCAGGGGTAACGCCCGGACAGCTCTTC. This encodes CASSSGVTPGQLF.

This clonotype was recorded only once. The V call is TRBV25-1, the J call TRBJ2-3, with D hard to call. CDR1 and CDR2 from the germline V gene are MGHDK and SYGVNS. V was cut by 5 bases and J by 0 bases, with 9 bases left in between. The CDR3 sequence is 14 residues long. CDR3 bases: TGTGCCAGCAGTAGGGTCACTAGCACAGATACGCAGTATTTT. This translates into CASSRVTSTDTQYF.

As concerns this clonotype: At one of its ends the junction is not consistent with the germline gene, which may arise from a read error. CDR3 nucleotide sequence: TGTGCCAGTAGTATAGCTATCGCAGCCTACAATGAGGAGTTCTTC. Protein: CASSIAIAAYNEEFF. J is TRBJ1-1 and V is TRBV19, with D unresolved. The germline V gene encodes CDR1 LNHDA and CDR2 SQIVND (reference sequence). The CDR3 spans 15 residues.

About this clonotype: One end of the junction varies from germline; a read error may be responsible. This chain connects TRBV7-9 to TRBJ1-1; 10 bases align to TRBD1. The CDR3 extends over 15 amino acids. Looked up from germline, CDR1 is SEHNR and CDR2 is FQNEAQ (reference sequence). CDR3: CASSLTGGADSQAFF. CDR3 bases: TGTGCCAGCAGCTTGACAGGGGGCGCCGACTCACAAGCGTTCTTT.

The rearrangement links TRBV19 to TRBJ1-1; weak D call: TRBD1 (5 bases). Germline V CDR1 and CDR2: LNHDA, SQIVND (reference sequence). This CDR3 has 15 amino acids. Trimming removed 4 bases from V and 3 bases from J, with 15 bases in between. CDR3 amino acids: CASSTRGAGDTEAFF. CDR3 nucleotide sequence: TGTGCCAGTAGTACCCGAGGGGCCGGGGACACTGAAGCTTTCTTT.

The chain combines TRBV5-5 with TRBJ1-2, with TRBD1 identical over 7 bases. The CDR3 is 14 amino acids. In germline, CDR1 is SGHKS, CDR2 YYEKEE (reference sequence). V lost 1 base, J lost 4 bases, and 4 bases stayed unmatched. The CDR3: CASSLQGTVYGYTF. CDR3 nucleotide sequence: TGTGCCAGCAGCTTGCAGGGGACAGTCTATGGCTACACCTTC.

The CDR3, as DNA: TGTGCCAGCAGCCAGGCAGCGGGCGCCGACTATGGCGAGCAGTACTTC. Amino acid sequence: CASSQAAGADYGEQYF. V gene TRBV7-2 combines with J gene TRBJ2-7, with D possibly matching TRBD2 (6 bases). The V and J ends lost 5 bases and 6 bases respectively, with 23 bases between them. The CDR3 is 16 amino acids. Germline values: CDR1 SGHTA, CDR2 FQGNSA.

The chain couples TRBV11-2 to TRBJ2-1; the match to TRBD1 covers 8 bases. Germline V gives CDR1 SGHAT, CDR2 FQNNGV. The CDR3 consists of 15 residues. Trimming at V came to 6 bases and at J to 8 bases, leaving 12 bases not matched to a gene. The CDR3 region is CASSRGQAGVDEQFF. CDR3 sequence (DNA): TGTGCCAGCAGTCGGGGACAGGCAGGGGTGGATGAGCAGTTCTTC.

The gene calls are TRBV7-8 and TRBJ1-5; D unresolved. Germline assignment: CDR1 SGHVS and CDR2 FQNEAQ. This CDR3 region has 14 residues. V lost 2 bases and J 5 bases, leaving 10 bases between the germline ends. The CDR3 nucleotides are TGTGCCAGCAGCTTAAGGAGGGTGGATCAGCCCCAGCATTTT. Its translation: CASSLRRVDQPQHF.

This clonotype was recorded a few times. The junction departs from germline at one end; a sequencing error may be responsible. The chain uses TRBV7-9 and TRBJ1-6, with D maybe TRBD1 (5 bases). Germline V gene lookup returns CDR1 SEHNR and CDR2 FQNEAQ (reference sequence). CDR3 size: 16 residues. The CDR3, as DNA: TGTGCCAGCAGCTTGGGGGAGAGCGGTTATAATTCCCCCCTCCACTTT. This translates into CASSLGESGYNSPLHF.

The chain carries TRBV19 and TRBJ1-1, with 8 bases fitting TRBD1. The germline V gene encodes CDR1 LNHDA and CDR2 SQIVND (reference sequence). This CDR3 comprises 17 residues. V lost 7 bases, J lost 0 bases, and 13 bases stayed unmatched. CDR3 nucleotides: TGTGCCAGTACCGACAGGGGTGGGGGGCGCATGAACACTGAAGCTTTCTTT. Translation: CASTDRGGGRMNTEAFF. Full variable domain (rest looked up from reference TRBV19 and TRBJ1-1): DGGITQSPKYLFRKEGQNVTLSCEQNLNHDAMYWYRQDPGQGLRLIYYSQIVNDFQKGDIAEGYSVSREKKESFPLTVTSAQKNPTAFYLCASTDRGGGRMNTEAFFGQGTRLTVV.

This CDR3 reads CASSGEGKVNSAKFF. The CDR3 nucleotides read TGTGCCAGCAGCGGGGAGGGGAAAGTGAACTCGGCAAAATTCTTT. The chain couples TRBV7-9 to TRBJ1-1; possible D gene TRBD1, 5 bases. Trimming cost V 5 bases and J 14 bases, with 27 bases left between them. The CDR3 contains 15 residues. Germline values: CDR1 SEHNR, CDR2 FQNEAQ (reference sequence).

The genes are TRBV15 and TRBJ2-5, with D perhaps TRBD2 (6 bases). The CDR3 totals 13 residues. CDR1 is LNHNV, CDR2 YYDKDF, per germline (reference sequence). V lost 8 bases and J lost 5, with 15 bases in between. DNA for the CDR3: TGTGCCACCGCCAACGGGGGTGGGGAGACCCAGTACTTC. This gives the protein CATANGGGETQYF.

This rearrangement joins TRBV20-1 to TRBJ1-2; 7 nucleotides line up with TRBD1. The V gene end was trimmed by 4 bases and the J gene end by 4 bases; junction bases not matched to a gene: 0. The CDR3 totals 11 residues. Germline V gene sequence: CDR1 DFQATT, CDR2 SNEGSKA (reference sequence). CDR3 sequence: CSATGGYGYTF. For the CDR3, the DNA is TGCAGTGCTACAGGGGGCTATGGCTACACCTTC.